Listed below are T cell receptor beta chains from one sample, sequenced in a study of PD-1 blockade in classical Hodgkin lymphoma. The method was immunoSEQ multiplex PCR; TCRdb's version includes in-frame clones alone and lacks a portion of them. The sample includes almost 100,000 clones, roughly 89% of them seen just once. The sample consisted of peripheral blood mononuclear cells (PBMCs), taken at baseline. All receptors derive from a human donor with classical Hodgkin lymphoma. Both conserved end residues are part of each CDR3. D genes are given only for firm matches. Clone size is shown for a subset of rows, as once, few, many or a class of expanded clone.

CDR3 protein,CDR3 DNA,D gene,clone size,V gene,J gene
CAWGDSHRGAYGYTF,TGTGCCTGGGGGGACAGTCACCGAGGAGCCTATGGCTACACCTTC,TRBD1,-,TRBV30,TRBJ1-2
CASSERQSSYNEQFF,TGTGCCAGCAGTGAGCGACAGAGCTCCTACAATGAGCAGTTCTTC,-,once,TRBV6-1,TRBJ2-1
CASSSQTGTQNNEQFF,TGTGCCAGCAGCTCGCAAACCGGGACACAGAACAATGAGCAGTTCTTC,-,once,TRBV13,TRBJ2-1
CASSPRAGRGGADTQYF,TGTGCCAGCAGCCCCCGAGCGGGCCGAGGGGGGGCAGATACGCAGTATTTT,-,-,TRBV7-3,TRBJ2-3
CASSVQGADTQYF,TGTGCCAGTAGTGTACAGGGGGCAGATACGCAGTATTTT,TRBD1,-,TRBV19,TRBJ2-3
CSVGGGGYNEQFF,TGCAGCGTTGGAGGGGGAGGCTACAATGAGCAGTTCTTC,-,-,TRBV29-1,TRBJ2-1
CASSLRQNTGELFF,TGCGCCAGCAGCTTGAGGCAGAACACCGGGGAGCTGTTTTTT,-,-,TRBV5-1,TRBJ2-2
CASSSRGRADEKLFF,TGCGCCAGCAGCTCCCGGGGTAGGGCGGACGAAAAACTGTTTTTT,-,-,TRBV5-1,TRBJ1-4
CASSGTEQFF,TGTGCCAGCAGTGGGACAGAGCAGTTCTTC,-,-,TRBV27,TRBJ2-1
CSVEDPRWANEKLFF,TGCAGCGTTGAAGATCCCCGGTGGGCTAATGAAAAACTGTTTTTT,-,-,TRBV29-1,TRBJ1-4
CASSRDRVLDTQYF,TGCGCCAGCAGCCGGGACAGAGTTTTAGATACGCAGTATTTT,TRBD1,-,TRBV4-1,TRBJ2-3
CASSPGTANTGELFF,TGTGCCAGCAGCCCTGGGACGGCGAACACCGGGGAGCTGTTTTTT,-,-,TRBV6-5,TRBJ2-2
CASSESLGPFF,TGCGCCAGCAGTGAGTCGCTCGGGCCTTTCTTT,-,-,TRBV10-1,TRBJ1-1
CASRDSSGNTIYF,TGCGCCAGCAGAGATAGCTCTGGAAACACCATATATTTT,-,-,TRBV10-2,TRBJ1-3
CASSLDGLAGRDTQYF,TGTGCCAGCAGCTTAGACGGACTAGCGGGACGCGATACGCAGTATTTT,TRBD2,once,TRBV7-9,TRBJ2-3
CASSVGQGSTEAFF,TGTGCCAGCAGCGTCGGACAGGGATCAACTGAAGCTTTCTTT,TRBD1,-,TRBV9,TRBJ1-1
CASSEVSQETQYF,TGTGCCAGCAGTGAAGTCAGTCAAGAGACCCAGTACTTC,-,-,TRBV6-1,TRBJ2-5
CASTITGANYGYTF,TGTGCCAGCACCATCACGGGGGCTAACTATGGCTACACCTTC,-,few,TRBV28,TRBJ1-2
CASSLPGRGYTF,TGTGCCAGCAGTTTACCCGGACGTGGCTACACCTTC,-,-,TRBV28,TRBJ1-2
CASSETGDPAGELFF,TGTGCCAGCAGTGAAACAGGGGATCCCGCCGGGGAGCTGTTTTTT,TRBD1,-,TRBV25-1,TRBJ2-2
CASSLTSGTGRETQYF,TGCGCCAGCAGCCTGACTAGCGGGACGGGGAGGGAGACCCAGTACTTC,TRBD2,-,TRBV4-1,TRBJ2-5
CSVTTQETQYF,TGCAGCGTAACTACCCAAGAGACCCAGTACTTC,-,-,TRBV29-1,TRBJ2-5
CASSYGQSSGNTIYF,TGTGCCAGCAGTTACGGACAGAGCTCTGGAAACACCATATATTTT,-,-,TRBV6-5,TRBJ1-3
CAIRDWEANEQYF,TGTGCCATCAGGGACTGGGAAGCGAACGAGCAGTACTTC,-,-,TRBV10-3,TRBJ2-7
CASSLLGIAEAFF,TGTGCCAGCAGTTTACTCGGGATCGCTGAAGCTTTCTTT,-,-,TRBV28,TRBJ1-1
CASSFVLAGVLNEQFF,TGTGCCAGCAGTTTCGTATTAGCGGGAGTTCTGAATGAGCAGTTCTTC,TRBD2,-,TRBV6-5,TRBJ2-1
CASSLSGRTYGYTF,TGTGCCAGCAGTTTATCAGGGCGGACCTATGGCTACACCTTC,-,-,TRBV28,TRBJ1-2
CASSLAGSYNEQFF,TGTGCCAGCAGCTTAGCGGGGTCCTACAATGAGCAGTTCTTC,-,-,TRBV11-3,TRBJ2-1
CAITGVGNTIYF,TGTGCCATCACAGGGGTTGGAAACACCATATATTTT,-,-,TRBV10-3,TRBJ1-3
CASSLAGDETQYF,TGTGCCAGCAGCTTAGCAGGGGACGAGACCCAGTACTTC,-,once,TRBV7-9,TRBJ2-5
CASSEQGITGNTIYF,TGTGCCAGCAGTGAACAGGGGATCACCGGAAACACCATATATTTT,-,-,TRBV2,TRBJ1-3
CASSSWTADTGELFF,TGTGCCAGCAGCAGCTGGACAGCCGACACCGGGGAGCTGTTTTTT,-,-,TRBV11-3,TRBJ2-2
CASSQSVDYGYTF,TGTGCCAGCAGCCAATCTGTTGACTATGGCTACACCTTC,-,-,TRBV16,TRBJ1-2
CASSSRGSYYGYTF,TGTGCCAGCAGTTCCCGGGGGTCTTACTATGGCTACACCTTC,-,-,TRBV28,TRBJ1-2
CASSLAPGPSLGEQYF,TGTGCCAGCAGTTTGGCGCCGGGCCCATCGCTCGGGGAGCAGTACTTC,-,-,TRBV28,TRBJ2-7
CASSNGREGVSYEQYF,TGCGCCAGCAGCAACGGACGGGAGGGCGTCTCCTACGAGCAGTACTTC,TRBD2,-,TRBV5-1,TRBJ2-7
CASSLGDRGNTIYF,TGTGCCAGCAGCTTGGGAGACAGGGGAAACACCATATATTTT,-,-,TRBV5-4,TRBJ1-3
CAWSVDSSGNTIYF,TGTGCCTGGAGTGTAGACTCCTCTGGAAACACCATATATTTT,-,-,TRBV30,TRBJ1-3
CASSLRDSLQETQYF,TGTGCCAGCAGCTTGAGGGACAGCCTACAAGAGACCCAGTACTTC,TRBD1,-,TRBV5-4,TRBJ2-5
CASSSPGVGGQGYEQYF,TGTGCCAGCAGCTCACCGGGGGTTGGGGGACAGGGCTACGAGCAGTACTTC,TRBD1,-,TRBV7-9,TRBJ2-7
CASSLLGGQPQHF,TGTGCCAGCAGTTTATTGGGAGGTCAGCCCCAGCATTTT,-,-,TRBV27,TRBJ1-5